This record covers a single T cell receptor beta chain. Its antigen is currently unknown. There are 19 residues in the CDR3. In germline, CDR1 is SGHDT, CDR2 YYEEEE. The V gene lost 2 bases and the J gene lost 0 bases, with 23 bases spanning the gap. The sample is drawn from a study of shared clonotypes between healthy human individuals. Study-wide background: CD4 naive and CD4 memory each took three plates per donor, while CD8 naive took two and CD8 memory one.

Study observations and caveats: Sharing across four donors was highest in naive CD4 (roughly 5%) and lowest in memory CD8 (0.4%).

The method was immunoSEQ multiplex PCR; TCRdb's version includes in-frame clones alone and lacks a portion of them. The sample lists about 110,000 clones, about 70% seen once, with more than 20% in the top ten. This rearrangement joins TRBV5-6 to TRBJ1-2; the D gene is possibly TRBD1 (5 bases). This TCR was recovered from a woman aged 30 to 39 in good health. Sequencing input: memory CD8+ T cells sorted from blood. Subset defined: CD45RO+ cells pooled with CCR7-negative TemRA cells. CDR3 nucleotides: TGTGCCAGCAGCTTACCTTGGACAAGAACTCTAAAACCTAACTATGGCTACACCTTC. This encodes CASSLPWTRTLKPNYGYTF.